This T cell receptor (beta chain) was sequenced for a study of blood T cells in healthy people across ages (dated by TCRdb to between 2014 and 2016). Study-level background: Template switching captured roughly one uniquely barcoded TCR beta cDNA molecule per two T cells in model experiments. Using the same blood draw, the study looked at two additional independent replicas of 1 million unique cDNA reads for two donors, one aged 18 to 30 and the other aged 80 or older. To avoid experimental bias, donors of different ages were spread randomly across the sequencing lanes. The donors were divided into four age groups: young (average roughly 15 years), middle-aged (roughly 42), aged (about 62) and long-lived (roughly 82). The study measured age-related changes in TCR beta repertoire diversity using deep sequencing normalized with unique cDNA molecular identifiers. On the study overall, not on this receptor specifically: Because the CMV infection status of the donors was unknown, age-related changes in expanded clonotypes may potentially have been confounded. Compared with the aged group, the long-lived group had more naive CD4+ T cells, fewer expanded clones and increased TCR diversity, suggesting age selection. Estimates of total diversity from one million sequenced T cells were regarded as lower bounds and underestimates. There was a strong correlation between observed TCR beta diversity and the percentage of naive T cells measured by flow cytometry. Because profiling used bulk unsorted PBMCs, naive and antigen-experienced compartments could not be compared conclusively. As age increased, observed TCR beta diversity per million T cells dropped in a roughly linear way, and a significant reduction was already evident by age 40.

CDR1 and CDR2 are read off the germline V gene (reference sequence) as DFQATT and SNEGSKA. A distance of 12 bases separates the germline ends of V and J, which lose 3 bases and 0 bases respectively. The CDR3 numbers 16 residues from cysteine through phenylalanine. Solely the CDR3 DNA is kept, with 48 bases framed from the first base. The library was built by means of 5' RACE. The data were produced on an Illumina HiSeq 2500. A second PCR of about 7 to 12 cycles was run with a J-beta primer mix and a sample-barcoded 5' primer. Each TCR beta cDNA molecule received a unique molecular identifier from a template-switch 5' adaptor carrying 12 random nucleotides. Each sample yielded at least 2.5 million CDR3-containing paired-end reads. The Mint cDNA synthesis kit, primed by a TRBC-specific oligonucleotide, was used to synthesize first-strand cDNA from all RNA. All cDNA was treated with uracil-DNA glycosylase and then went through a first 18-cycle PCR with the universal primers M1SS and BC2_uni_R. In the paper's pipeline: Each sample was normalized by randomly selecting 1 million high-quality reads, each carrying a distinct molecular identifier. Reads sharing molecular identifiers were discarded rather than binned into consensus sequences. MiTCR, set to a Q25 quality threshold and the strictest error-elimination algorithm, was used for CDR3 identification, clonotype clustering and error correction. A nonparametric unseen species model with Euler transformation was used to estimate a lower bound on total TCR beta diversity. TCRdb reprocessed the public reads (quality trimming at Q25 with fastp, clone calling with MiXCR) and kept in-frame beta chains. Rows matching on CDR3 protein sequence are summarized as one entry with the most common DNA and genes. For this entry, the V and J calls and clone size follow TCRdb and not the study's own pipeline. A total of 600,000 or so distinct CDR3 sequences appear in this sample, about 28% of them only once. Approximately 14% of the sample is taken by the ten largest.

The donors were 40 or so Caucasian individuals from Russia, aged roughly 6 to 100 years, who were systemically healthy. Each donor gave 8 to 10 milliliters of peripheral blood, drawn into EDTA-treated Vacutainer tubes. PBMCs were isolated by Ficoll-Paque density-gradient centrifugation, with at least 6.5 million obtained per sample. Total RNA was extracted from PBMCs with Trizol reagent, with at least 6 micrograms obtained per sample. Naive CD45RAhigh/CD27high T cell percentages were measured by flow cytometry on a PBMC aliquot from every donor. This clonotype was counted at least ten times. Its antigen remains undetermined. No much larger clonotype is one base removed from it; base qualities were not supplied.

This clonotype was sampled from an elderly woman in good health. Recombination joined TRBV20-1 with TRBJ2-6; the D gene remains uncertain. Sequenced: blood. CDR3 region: CSASWAVPSGANVLTF. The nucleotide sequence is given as TGCAGTGCTAGCTGGGCGGTGCCCTCTGGGGCCAACGTCCTGACTTTC.